A single sample is the source of the 30 T cell receptor beta chains below, sequenced in a study of T cells in Graves' hyperthyroidism and ophthalmopathy (dated by TCRdb to about 2019). Libraries were built with multiplex PCR. The instrument given in TCRdb is Illumina HiSeq 2000. The TCR beta CDR3 regions were amplified from RNA transcripts. For the first round of RT-PCR on the TCR CDR3, the HTBI primer set was used together with the Qiagen OneStep RT-PCR kit. In-frame beta chains were kept once TCRdb had trimmed the public reads at Q25 with fastp and called clones with MiXCR. Rows with one shared CDR3 protein collapse into an entry with the most common genes and DNA. This sample gives around 600,000 distinct CDR3 sequences in total; 45% of them show up just once. Of the sample, under 8.5% falls within the top ten clones. The sample taken for sequencing was peripheral blood or thyroid tissue (not recorded which). The receptors were gathered from an adult man with Graves' disease, either hyperthyroidism or ophthalmopathy (not recorded which).

This sequence joins TRBV10-3 and TRBJ1-4; TRBD1 is a possible D gene (6 bases). This CDR3 is built from 14 residues. V lost 8 bases and J 4 bases, leaving 14 bases between the germline ends. The germline V gene encodes CDR1 ENHRY and CDR2 SYGVKD. The CDR3 sequence: CAIGVGRGNEKLFF. Written as DNA, the CDR3 is TGTGCCATCGGTGTGGGCAGGGGTAATGAAAAACTGTTTTTT.

For this clonotype: A read error may produce the germline difference seen at one junction end. The chain carries TRBV7-6 and TRBJ2-6, with D hard to call. There are 12 residues in the CDR3. The germline V gene has CDR1 SGHVS and CDR2 FNYEAQ. The CDR3 nucleotides read TGTGCCAGCAGCTTAGTGGCTGGCGGTGAAGCTTTC. Protein product: CASSLVAGGEAF.

This rearrangement joins TRBV7-3 to TRBJ2-5; 11 bases agree with TRBD2. From germline, CDR1 is SGHTA and CDR2 FQGTGA. Trimming took 3 bases from V and 1 from J; bases not matched to a gene: 4. This CDR3 is built from 16 residues. CDR3: CASSFFGTSGQETQYF. CDR3 in DNA: TGTGCCAGCAGCTTCTTTGGGACTAGCGGCCAAGAGACCCAGTACTTC. The variable domain in full, completed from reference TRBV7-3 and TRBJ2-5, reads GAGVSQTPSNKVTEKGKYVELRCDPISGHTALYWYRQSLGQGPEFLIYFQGTGAADDSGLPNDRFFAVRPEGSVSTLKIQRTERGDSAVYLCASSFFGTSGQETQYFGPGTRLLVL.

The V gene is TRBV9, the J gene TRBJ1-5; TRBD1 might be the D (6 bases). With 5 bases removed from V and 0 bases from J, the gap between germline ends came to 12 bases. The length of the CDR3 is 15 residues. Germline loops: CDR1 SGDLS, CDR2 YYNGEE. CDR3 DNA sequence: TGTGCCAGCAGACCAGGGGTTGCTAGCAATCAGCCCCAGCATTTT. Translating gives CASRPGVASNQPQHF.

A few counts support this clonotype. The V gene is TRBV20-1, the J gene TRBJ2-7; either TRBD1 or TRBD2 may fit D (5 bases each). CDR1 and CDR2 (germline): DFQATT, SNEGSKA (reference sequence). Trimming pared 0 bases from V and 2 bases from J, leaving 14 bases between. This CDR3 has 15 residues. The CDR3 here is CSARDQERGTYEQYF. As DNA, the CDR3 is TGCAGTGCTAGAGATCAGGAGAGGGGAACCTACGAGCAGTACTTC.

The chain carries TRBV2 and TRBJ1-4; D gene unclear. This CDR3 comprises 14 residues. Trimming removed 4 bases at V and 8 bases at J, with 14 bases between. The germline V gene encodes CDR1 SNHLY and CDR2 FYNNEI. The CDR3 bases are TGTGCCAGCAGTGTAATCAACACCGGGGAAAAACTGTTTTTT. Translating gives CASSVINTGEKLFF. Supplemented by reference TRBV2 and TRBJ1-4, the full variable domain reads EPEVTQTPSHQVTQMGQEVILRCVPISNHLYFYWYRQILGQKVEFLVSFYNNEISEKSEIFDDQFSVERPDGSNFTLKIRSTKLEDSAMYFCASSVINTGEKLFFGSGTQLSVL.

A remark on this clonotype: At one end, the junction sequence differs from germline, possibly due to a read error. The rearrangement links TRBV6-5 to TRBJ1-4; 12 nucleotides match TRBD1. The CDR3 has 14 residues. The germline gives CDR1 MNHEY, CDR2 SVGAGI. CDR3 sequence: CAISYGTGGTGLFF. The CDR3 DNA reads as TGTGCCATCAGTTACGGGACAGGGGGCACGGGACTGTTTTTT.

At least ten counts were recorded for this clonotype. The chain links TRBV7-9 to TRBJ2-5, with TRBD1 as a possible D gene (6 bases). The CDR3 spans 15 residues. Germline V gene data show CDR1 as SEHNR and CDR2 as FQNEAQ (reference sequence). Trimming shortened V by 0 bases and J by 1 base, and 9 bases separated the two germline ends. The CDR3 reads CASSLAPDSQETQYF. DNA for the CDR3: TGTGCCAGCAGCTTAGCGCCGGACAGCCAAGAGACCCAGTACTTC.

The gene calls are TRBV11-1 and TRBJ1-6; TRBD1 matches 10 bases. CDR3 length: 13 residues. Germline V CDR1 and CDR2: SGHAT, FQDESV (reference sequence). CDR3 DNA sequence: TGTGCTAGACAGGGGGCAGGTAATTCACCCCTCCACTTT. Translating gives CARQGAGNSPLHF.

The V and J genes are TRBV7-9 and TRBJ1-4; 7 positions agree with TRBD1. Germline V CDR1 and CDR2: SEHNR, FQNEAQ (reference sequence). The CDR3 loop spans 15 amino acids. V lost 7 bases to trimming and J lost 6 bases; unmatched junction nucleotides: 11. In DNA form, the CDR3 reads TGTGCCAGCACCAGAACAGGGGCAGGGGATGAAAAACTGTTTTTT. Amino acids: CASTRTGAGDEKLFF.

Here the CDR3 reads CSASSGRANSYEQYF. In DNA, the CDR3 is TGCAGTGCTAGTAGCGGGAGGGCCAACTCCTACGAGCAGTACTTC. J is TRBJ2-7 and V is TRBV20-1; 11 positions agree with TRBD2. The V gene end was trimmed by 3 bases and the J gene end by 0 bases; junction bases not matched to a gene: 4. The CDR3 is 15 residues long. Germline assignment: CDR1 DFQATT and CDR2 SNEGSKA (reference sequence).

A few counts support this clonotype. This chain uses TRBV7-8 with TRBJ1-1, with D maybe TRBD1 (5 bases). V was trimmed by 4 bases and J by 6 bases, leaving 18 bases between them. The length of the CDR3 is 15 residues. Germline CDR1 SGHVS, CDR2 FQNEAQ. CDR3 nucleotide sequence: TGTGCCAGCAGCTCAGCGGGACTAAGGGCCTCTGAAGCTTTCTTT. This translates into CASSSAGLRASEAFF.

In this sample, this clonotype turned up a few times. The genes are TRBV2 and TRBJ2-7, with 7 nucleotides matching TRBD1. CDR3 length: 15 amino acids. V lost 5 bases, J lost 0 bases, and 7 bases stayed unmatched. Germline V gene sequence: CDR1 SNHLY, CDR2 FYNNEI. The CDR3 DNA reads TGTGCCAGCAGTCGTCAACAGGGGTCCTCCTACGAGCAGTACTTC. Translating gives CASSRQQGSSYEQYF.

On this clonotype: It may be a read error: a sequence one base away is much more abundant. This rearrangement joins TRBV15 to TRBJ1-1; D may be TRBD1 (5 bases). The V end was cut by 1 base, the J end by 1 base, with 10 bases between. Germline CDR1 LNHNV, CDR2 YYDKDF (reference sequence). This CDR3 is built from 15 residues. CDR3 loop: CATSRGRDGNTEAFF. The CDR3 nucleotides read TGTGCCACCAGCAGAGGTCGGGACGGGAACACTGAAGCTTTCTTT. Full variable domain (remainder filled in from reference TRBV15 and TRBJ1-1): DAMVIQNPRYQVTQFGKPVTLSCSQTLNHNVMYWYQQKSSQAPKLLFHYYDKDFNNEADTPDNFQSRRPNTSFCFLDIRSPGLGDTAMYLCATSRGRDGNTEAFFGQGTRLTVV.

This clonotype came up many times. This chain links TRBV19 with TRBJ2-7; the D is unclear. V was cut by 5 bases and J by 3 bases, with 8 bases left in between. CDR1 is LNHDA and CDR2 is SQIVND in the germline V gene (reference sequence). The CDR3 has 12 amino acids. The CDR3: CASSSHRYEQYF. The DNA for the CDR3 is TGTGCCAGTAGTTCACACCGCTACGAGCAGTACTTC.

In this sample, this clonotype turned up many times. V gene TRBV12-3 or TRBV12-4 combines with J gene TRBJ1-1; D is uncertain. The CDR3 contains 13 residues. Trimming removed 3 bases from V and 6 bases from J, with 11 bases in between. The CDR3 region is CASSFRGWAEAFF. The CDR3 DNA sequence: TGTGCCAGCAGTTTCCGAGGTTGGGCTGAAGCTTTCTTT.

The gene calls are TRBV12-3 or TRBV12-4 and TRBJ1-4; D remains unclear. The CDR3 extends over 14 amino acids. V gave up 1 base and J gave up 8 bases, with 11 bases separating them. The CDR3 here is CASSLGGTDEKLFF. The CDR3 DNA reads as TGTGCCAGCAGTTTAGGGGGAACGGACGAAAAACTGTTTTTT.

V and J are TRBV2 and TRBJ2-7; TRBD1 might be the D (6 bases). The CDR3 loop spans 16 amino acids. The germline V gene encodes CDR1 SNHLY and CDR2 FYNNEI. The V end was cut by 4 bases, the J end by 3 bases, with 19 bases between. The CDR3: CASSVPGQRYGYEQYF. CDR3 DNA: TGTGCCAGCAGTGTTCCCGGACAGCGCTATGGCTACGAGCAGTACTTC. The full variable domain, in which reference TRBV2 and TRBJ2-7 provide the parts outside the CDR3, is EPEVTQTPSHQVTQMGQEVILRCVPISNHLYFYWYRQILGQKVEFLVSFYNNEISEKSEIFDDQFSVERPDGSNFTLKIRSTKLEDSAMYFCASSVPGQRYGYEQYFGPGTRLTVT.

The chain combines TRBV25-1 with TRBJ2-1; D gene unclear. CDR3 length equals 16 residues. CDR1 is MGHDK and CDR2 is SYGVNS in the germline V gene. V lost 2 bases and J lost 8, with 19 bases in between. CDR3 bases: TGTGCCAGCAGTGAAAGATCGAAGTCTTTTCGGGATGAGCAGTTCTTC. It yields the protein CASSERSKSFRDEQFF.

The chain links TRBV10-2 to TRBJ2-7, with 12 nucleotides matching TRBD1. The length of the CDR3 is 14 residues. CDR1 and CDR2 from the germline V gene are WSHSY and SAAADI. V lost 8 bases, J lost 6 bases, and 8 bases stayed unmatched. The CDR3 nucleotides read TGCGCCAGCGTTGGGACAGGGGGCGGGGCCGAGCAGTACTTC. This encodes CASVGTGGGAEQYF.

This chain uses TRBV29-1 with TRBJ1-6; a possible D gene is TRBD1 (6 bases). This CDR3 is built from 14 residues. V lost 7 bases and J lost 0, with 10 bases in between. Germline V gene data show CDR1 as SQVTM and CDR2 as ANQGSEA. In nucleotides, the CDR3 is TGCAGCGCCATGGACAGCTCCTATAATTCACCCCTCCACTTT. Translating gives CSAMDSSYNSPLHF.

The gene calls are TRBV28 and TRBJ1-1; the D is unclear. The CDR3 covers 11 residues. Looked up from germline, CDR1 is MDHEN and CDR2 is SYDVKM. With 6 bases removed from V and 6 bases from J, the gap between germline ends came to 8 bases. CDR3 residues: CASRSPAEAFF. The DNA for the CDR3 is TGTGCCAGCAGGTCCCCCGCTGAAGCTTTCTTT. Filled out from reference TRBV28 and TRBJ1-1, the complete variable domain reads DVKVTQSSRYLVKRTGEKVFLECVQDMDHENMFWYRQDPGLGLRLIYFSYDVKMKEKGDIPEGYSVSREKKERFSLILESASTNQTSMYLCASRSPAEAFFGQGTRLTVV.

This clonotype was seen ten or more times. The J gene is TRBJ1-2, the V gene TRBV29-1, with a tentative D call TRBD1 (6 bases). The CDR3 is 12 amino acids. The V and J ends lost 5 bases and 7 bases respectively, with 14 bases between them. Germline CDR1 and CDR2: SQVTM and ANQGSEA. CDR3: CSVPQGIRGYTF. The CDR3 bases are TGCAGCGTTCCACAGGGTATTCGTGGCTACACCTTC.

The sample holds many counts of this clonotype. The gene calls are TRBV7-9 and TRBJ2-7; TRBD2 might be the D (6 bases). Germline CDR1 reads SEHNR; CDR2 reads FQNEAQ (reference sequence). The CDR3 loop spans 13 amino acids. V lost 4 bases and J lost 2, with 9 bases in between. The CDR3 nucleotides are TGTGCCAGCAGCTCGGCGGGGACCTACGAGCAGTACTTC. This translates into CASSSAGTYEQYF. Full variable domain (remainder filled in from reference TRBV7-9 and TRBJ2-7): DTGVSQNPRHKITKRGQNVTFRCDPISEHNRLYWYRQTLGQGPEFLTYFQNEAQLEKSRLLSDRFSAERPKGSFSTLEIQRTEQGDSAMYLCASSSAGTYEQYFGPGTRLTVT.

This clonotype appeared many times. This chain joins TRBV7-9 and TRBJ1-1; no clear D. Germline V gene lookup returns CDR1 SEHNR and CDR2 FQNEAQ (reference sequence). CDR3 length: 14 amino acids. V was clipped by 2 bases and J by 0 bases, with 7 bases between them. CDR3 coding DNA: TGTGCCAGCAGCTTAACGTCGATGAACACTGAAGCTTTCTTT. Encoded protein: CASSLTSMNTEAFF.

The rearrangement uses TRBV6-6 and TRBJ1-1, with D possibly TRBD1 on 5 matching bases. This CDR3 region has 15 residues. Germline CDR1 and CDR2: MNHNY and SVGAGI (reference sequence). V gave up 6 bases and J gave up 4 bases, with 18 bases separating them. As DNA, the CDR3 is TGTGCCAGCAGCCAAAGTGGGCAGGGAGGCACTGAAGCTTTCTTT. Amino acid sequence: CASSQSGQGGTEAFF.

A word on this clonotype: Mismatch with germline at one junction end may stem from a read error. J is TRBJ1-6 and V is TRBV5-8; maybe TRBD1 (6 bases). Germline CDR1 and CDR2: SGHTS and YDEGEE. The CDR3 has 15 amino acids. In DNA, the CDR3 is TGCGCCAGCAGCTTCAGACAGGCAGAAAATTCACCCCTCCACTTT. This gives the protein CASSFRQAENSPLHF.

This chain links TRBV7-4 with TRBJ1-2; TRBD1 is a possible D gene (5 bases). With 1 base removed from V and 4 bases from J, the gap between germline ends came to 13 bases. Germline assignment: CDR1 SGHVT and CDR2 SQSDAQ. The CDR3 length is 15 residues. This CDR3 is CASSLVAGGIYGYTF. The DNA of the CDR3 is TGTGCCAGCAGCTTAGTAGCGGGGGGGATCTATGGCTACACCTTC.

J is TRBJ1-1 and V is TRBV7-9, with a weak D call TRBD1 (5 bases). CDR1 SEHNR and CDR2 FQNEAQ come from the germline V gene (reference sequence). The V and J ends lost 3 bases and 0 bases respectively, with 14 bases between them. The CDR3 runs 16 residues. This chain's CDR3 is CASSLPPRGLNTEAFF. In DNA, the CDR3 is TGTGCCAGCAGCTTGCCTCCGCGGGGACTGAACACTGAAGCTTTCTTT. Based on the CDR3 plus reference TRBV7-9 and TRBJ1-1, the full variable domain is DTGVSQNPRHKITKRGQNVTFRCDPISEHNRLYWYRQTLGQGPEFLTYFQNEAQLEKSRLLSDRFSAERPKGSFSTLEIQRTEQGDSAMYLCASSLPPRGLNTEAFFGQGTRLTVV.

Details on this clonotype: A much larger clone differs by one base, so this may be a read error. V and J are TRBV20-1 and TRBJ1-1; D not certain. Looked up from germline, CDR1 is DFQATT and CDR2 is SNEGSKA (reference sequence). Trimming cost V 6 bases and J 4 bases, with 9 bases left between them. This CDR3 is built from 11 residues. In DNA form, the CDR3 reads TGCAGTGCAGCATCGAGCACTGAAGCTTTCTTT. This gives the protein CSAASSTEAFF.